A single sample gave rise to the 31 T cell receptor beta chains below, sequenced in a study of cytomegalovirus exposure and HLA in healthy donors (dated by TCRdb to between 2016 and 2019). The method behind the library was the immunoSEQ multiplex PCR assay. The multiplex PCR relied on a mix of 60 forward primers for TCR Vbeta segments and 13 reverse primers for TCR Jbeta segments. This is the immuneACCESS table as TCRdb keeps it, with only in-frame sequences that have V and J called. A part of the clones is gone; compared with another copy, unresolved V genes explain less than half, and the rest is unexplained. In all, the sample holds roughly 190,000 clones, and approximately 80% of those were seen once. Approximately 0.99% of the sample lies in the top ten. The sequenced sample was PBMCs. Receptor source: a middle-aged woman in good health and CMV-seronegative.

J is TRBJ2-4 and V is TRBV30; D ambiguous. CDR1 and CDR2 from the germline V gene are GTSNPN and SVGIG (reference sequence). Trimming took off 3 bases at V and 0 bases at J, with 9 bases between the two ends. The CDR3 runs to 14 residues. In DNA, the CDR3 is TGTGCCTGGAGCTTTCAGTTAGCCAAAAACATTCAGTACTTC. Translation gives CAWSFQLAKNIQYF.

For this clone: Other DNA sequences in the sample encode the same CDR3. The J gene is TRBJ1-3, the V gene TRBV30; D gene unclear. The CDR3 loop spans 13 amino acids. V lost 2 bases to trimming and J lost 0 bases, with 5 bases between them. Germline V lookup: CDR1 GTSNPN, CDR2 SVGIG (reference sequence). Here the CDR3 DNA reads TGTGCCTGGAGTCCGAGCTCTGGAAACACCATATATTTT. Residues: CAWSPSSGNTIYF.

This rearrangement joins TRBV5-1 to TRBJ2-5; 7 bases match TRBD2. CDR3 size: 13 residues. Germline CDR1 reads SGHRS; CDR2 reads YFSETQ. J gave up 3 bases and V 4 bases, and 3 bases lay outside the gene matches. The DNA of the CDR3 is TGCGCCAGCAGCCCCAGCGGGGAAGAGACCCAGTACTTC. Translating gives CASSPSGEETQYF.

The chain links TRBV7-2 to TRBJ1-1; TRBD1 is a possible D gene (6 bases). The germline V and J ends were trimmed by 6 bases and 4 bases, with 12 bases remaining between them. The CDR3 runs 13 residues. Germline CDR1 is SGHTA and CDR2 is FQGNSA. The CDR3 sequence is CASRETGSTEAFF. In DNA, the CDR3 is TGTGCCAGCAGGGAAACAGGGTCCACTGAAGCTTTCTTT.

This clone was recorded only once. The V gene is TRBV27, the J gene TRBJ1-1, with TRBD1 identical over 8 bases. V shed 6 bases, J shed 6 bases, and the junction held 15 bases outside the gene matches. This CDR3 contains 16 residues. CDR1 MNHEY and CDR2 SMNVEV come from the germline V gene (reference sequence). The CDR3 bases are TGTGCCAGCAGCCCTCTCGGACAGGGTTATATCGCTGAAGCTTTCTTT. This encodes CASSPLGQGYIAEAFF.

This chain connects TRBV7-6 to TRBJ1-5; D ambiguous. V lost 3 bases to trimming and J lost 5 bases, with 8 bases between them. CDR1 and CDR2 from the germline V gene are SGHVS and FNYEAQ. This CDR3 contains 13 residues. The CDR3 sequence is CASSLSNDQPQHF. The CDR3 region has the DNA TGTGCCAGCAGCTTGTCTAACGATCAGCCCCAGCATTTT.

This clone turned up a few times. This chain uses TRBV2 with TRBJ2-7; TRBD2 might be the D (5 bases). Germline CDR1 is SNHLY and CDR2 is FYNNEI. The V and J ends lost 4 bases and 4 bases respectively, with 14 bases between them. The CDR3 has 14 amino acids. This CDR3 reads CASSGERWSYEQYV. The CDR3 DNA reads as TGTGCCAGCAGTGGGGAGCGGTGGTCTTACGAGCAGTACGTC.

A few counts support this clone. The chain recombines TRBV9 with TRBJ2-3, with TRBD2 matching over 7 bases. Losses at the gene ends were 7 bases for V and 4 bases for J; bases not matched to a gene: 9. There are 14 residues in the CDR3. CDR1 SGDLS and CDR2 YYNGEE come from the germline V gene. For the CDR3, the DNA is TGTGCCAGCTCACGGGGGACTAAATCAGATACGCAGTATTTT. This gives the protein CASSRGTKSDTQYF.

CDR3 loop: CASSLSIAGSTDTQYF. The CDR3 DNA follows: TGTGCCAGCAGCTTAAGTATAGCGGGAAGCACAGATACGCAGTATTTT. The chain is built from TRBV7-9 and TRBJ2-3; 8 bases agree with TRBD2. Germline-derived CDR1 and CDR2 are SEHNR and FQNEAQ (reference sequence). The CDR3 spans 16 residues. After removal of 2 bases from V and 0 bases from J, the junction contained 4 bases not matched to a gene.

The CDR3 loop is CASSLGQGISNQPQHF. The DNA of the CDR3 is TGTGCCAGCAGCTTAGGACAGGGGATTAGCAATCAGCCCCAGCATTTT. The chain uses TRBV7-9 and TRBJ1-5; TRBD1 matches at 8 bases. This CDR3 contains 16 residues. With 1 base clipped from V and 0 bases from J, the junction kept 2 bases outside the gene matches. Germline V gene sequence: CDR1 SEHNR, CDR2 FQNEAQ (reference sequence).

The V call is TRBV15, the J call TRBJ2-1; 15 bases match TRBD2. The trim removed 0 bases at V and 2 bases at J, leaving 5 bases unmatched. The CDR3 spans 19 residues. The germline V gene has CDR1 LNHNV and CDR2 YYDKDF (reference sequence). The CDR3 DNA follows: TGTGCCACCAGCAGAGACCGGACTAGCGGGAGGGCCCCCTACAATGAGCAGTTCTTC. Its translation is CATSRDRTSGRAPYNEQFF.

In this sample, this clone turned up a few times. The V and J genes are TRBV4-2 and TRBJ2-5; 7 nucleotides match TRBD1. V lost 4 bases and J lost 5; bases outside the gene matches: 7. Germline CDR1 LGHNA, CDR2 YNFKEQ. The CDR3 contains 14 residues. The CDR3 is CASSRTGDTETQYF. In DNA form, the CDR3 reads TGTGCCAGCAGCCGCACAGGGGACACCGAGACCCAGTACTTC.

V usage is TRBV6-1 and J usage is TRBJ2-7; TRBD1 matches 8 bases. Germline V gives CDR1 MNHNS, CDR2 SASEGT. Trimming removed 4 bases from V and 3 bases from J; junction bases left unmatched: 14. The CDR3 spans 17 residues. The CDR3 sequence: CASSGLIGQGGGYEQYV. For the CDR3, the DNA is TGTGCCAGCAGTGGCCTGATTGGACAGGGTGGGGGCTACGAGCAGTACGTC.

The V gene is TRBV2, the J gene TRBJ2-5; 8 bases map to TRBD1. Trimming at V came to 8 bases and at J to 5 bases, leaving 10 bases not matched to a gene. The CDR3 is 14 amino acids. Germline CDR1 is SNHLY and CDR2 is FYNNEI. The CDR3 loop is CASGQGFFFETQYF. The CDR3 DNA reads TGTGCCAGCGGACAGGGTTTTTTCTTCGAGACCCAGTACTTC.

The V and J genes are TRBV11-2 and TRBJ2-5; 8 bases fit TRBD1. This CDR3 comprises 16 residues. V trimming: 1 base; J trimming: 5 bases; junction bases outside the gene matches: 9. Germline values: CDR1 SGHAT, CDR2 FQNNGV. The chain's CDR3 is CASSLVLSGGMETQYF. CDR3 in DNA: TGTGCCAGCAGCTTAGTGTTGTCAGGGGGCATGGAGACCCAGTACTTC.

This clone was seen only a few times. The CDR3 reads CASSQDGGARSGNTIYF. The CDR3 region has the DNA TGCGCCAGCAGCCAAGATGGCGGGGCCCGCTCTGGAAACACCATATATTTT. V is TRBV4-3 and J is TRBJ1-3, with D tentatively TRBD1 (5 bases). The CDR3 is 17 residues long. Per the germline V gene, CDR1 is LGHNA and CDR2 is YSLEER. V lost 0 bases and J 0 bases, leaving 12 bases between the germline ends.

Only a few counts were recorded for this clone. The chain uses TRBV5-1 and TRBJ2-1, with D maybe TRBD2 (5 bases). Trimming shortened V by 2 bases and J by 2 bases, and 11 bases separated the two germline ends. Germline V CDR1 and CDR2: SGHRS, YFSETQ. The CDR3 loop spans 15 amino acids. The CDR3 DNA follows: TGCGCCAGCAGCTTATCGAGCGGAGCCTACAATGAGCAGTTCTTC. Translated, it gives CASSLSSGAYNEQFF.

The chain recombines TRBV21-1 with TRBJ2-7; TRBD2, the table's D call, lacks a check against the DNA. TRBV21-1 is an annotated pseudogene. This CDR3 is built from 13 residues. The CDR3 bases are TGTGCCACCCGACTAGCGGGGACCTACGAGCAGTACGTC. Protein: CATRLAGTYEQYV.

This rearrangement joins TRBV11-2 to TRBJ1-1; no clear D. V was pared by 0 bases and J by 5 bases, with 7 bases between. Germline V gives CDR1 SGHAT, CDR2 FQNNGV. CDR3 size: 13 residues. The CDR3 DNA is TGTGCCAGCAGCTTAGATCGGAGGACTGAAGCTTTCTTT. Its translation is CASSLDRRTEAFF.

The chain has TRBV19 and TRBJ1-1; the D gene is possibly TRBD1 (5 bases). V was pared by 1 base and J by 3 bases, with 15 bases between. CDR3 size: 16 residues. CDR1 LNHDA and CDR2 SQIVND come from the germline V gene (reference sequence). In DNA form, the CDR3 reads TGTGCCAGTAGTATAGGGTTTGGGGGGATTGACACTGAAGCTTTCTTT. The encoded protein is CASSIGFGGIDTEAFF.

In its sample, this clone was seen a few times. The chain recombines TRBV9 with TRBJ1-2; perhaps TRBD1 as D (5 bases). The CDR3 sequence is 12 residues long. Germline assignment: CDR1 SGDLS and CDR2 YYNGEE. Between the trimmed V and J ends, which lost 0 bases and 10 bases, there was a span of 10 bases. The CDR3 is CASSVVRGTYTF. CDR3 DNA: TGTGCCAGCAGCGTAGTAAGGGGTACCTACACCTTC.

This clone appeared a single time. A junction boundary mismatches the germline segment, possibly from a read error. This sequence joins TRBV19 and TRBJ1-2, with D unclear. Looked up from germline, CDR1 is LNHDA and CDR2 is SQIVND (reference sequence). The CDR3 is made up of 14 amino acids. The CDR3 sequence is CASSIDAQARILYF. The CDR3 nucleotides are TGTGCCAGTAGTATAGATGCCCAGGCCAGAATTCTCTACTTC.

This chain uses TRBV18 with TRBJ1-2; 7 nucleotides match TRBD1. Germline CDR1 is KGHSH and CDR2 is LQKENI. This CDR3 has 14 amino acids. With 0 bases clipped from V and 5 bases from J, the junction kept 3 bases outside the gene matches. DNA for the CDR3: TGTGCCAGCTCACCACCCCACAGGGGATATGGCTACACCTTC. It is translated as CASSPPHRGYGYTF.

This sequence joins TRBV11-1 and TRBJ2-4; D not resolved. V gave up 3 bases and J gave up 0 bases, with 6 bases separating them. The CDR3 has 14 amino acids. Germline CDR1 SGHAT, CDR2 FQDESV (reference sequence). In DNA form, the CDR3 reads TGTGCCAGCAGCTTCTCTACAGCCAAAAACATTCAGTACTTC. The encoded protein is CASSFSTAKNIQYF.

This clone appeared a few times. The CDR3 sequence is CASSLGSGQGAYEQYF. In DNA, the CDR3 is TGTGCCAGCAGCTTAGGGAGTGGACAGGGGGCCTACGAGCAGTACTTC. This chain links TRBV7-9 with TRBJ2-7; 10 positions match TRBD1. This CDR3 region has 16 residues. CDR1 and CDR2 from the germline V gene are SEHNR and FQNEAQ (reference sequence). Unmatched junction bases numbered 5, after V lost 1 base and J lost 2 bases.

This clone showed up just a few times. CDR3 nucleotide sequence: TGTGCCAGCAGTGAACCCCGAACAGGGTGGGCCAATGAGCAGTTCTTC. Translation gives CASSEPRTGWANEQFF. The J gene is TRBJ2-1, the V gene TRBV25-1, with D possibly TRBD1 on 6 matching bases. Germline-derived CDR1 and CDR2 are MGHDK and SYGVNS. Trimming took off 2 bases at V and 6 bases at J, with 17 bases between the two ends. This CDR3 contains 16 residues.

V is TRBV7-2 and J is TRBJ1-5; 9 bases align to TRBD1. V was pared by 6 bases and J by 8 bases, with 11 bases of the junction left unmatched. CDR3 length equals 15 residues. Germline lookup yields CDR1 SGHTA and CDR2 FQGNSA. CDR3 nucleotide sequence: TGTGCCAGCAGTCGGGGACAGGGTTACGTTAAGCCCCAGCATTTT. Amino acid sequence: CASSRGQGYVKPQHF.

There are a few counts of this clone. The CDR3 sequence: CASTTTDRGPQHF. In DNA, the CDR3 is TGTGCCAGCACCACGACTGACAGAGGGCCCCAGCATTTT. This chain joins TRBV5-4 and TRBJ1-5; perhaps TRBD1 as D (5 bases). Germline CDR1 reads SGHNT; CDR2 reads YYREEE (reference sequence). Trimming shortened V by 6 bases and J by 9 bases, and 16 bases separated the two germline ends. This CDR3 has 13 residues.

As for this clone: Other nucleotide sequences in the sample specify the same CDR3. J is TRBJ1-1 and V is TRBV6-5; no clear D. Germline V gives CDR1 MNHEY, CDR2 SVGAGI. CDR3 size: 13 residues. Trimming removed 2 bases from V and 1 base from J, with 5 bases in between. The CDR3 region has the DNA TGTGCCAGCAGTTACCGGGGGAACACTGAAGCTTTCTTT. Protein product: CASSYRGNTEAFF.

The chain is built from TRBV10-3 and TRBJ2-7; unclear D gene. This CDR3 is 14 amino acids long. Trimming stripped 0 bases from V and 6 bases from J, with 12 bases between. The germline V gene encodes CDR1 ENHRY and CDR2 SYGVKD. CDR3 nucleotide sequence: TGTGCCATCAGTGAGTCGGTGTCATCACTCGAGCAGTACTTC. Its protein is CAISESVSSLEQYF.

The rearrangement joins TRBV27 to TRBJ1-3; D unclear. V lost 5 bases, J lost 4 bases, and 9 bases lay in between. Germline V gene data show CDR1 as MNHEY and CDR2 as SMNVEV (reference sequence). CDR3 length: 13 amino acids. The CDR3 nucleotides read TGTGCCAGCAGTCCAGCGGGGGGAAACACCATATATTTT. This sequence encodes CASSPAGGNTIYF.